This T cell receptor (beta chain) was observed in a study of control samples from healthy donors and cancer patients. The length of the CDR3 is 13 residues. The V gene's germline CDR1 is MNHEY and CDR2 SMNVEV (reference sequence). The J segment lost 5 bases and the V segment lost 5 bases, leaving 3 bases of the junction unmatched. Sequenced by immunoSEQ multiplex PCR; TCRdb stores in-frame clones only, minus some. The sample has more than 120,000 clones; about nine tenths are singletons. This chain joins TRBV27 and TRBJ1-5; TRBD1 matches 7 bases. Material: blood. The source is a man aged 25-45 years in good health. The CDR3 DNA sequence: TGTGCCAGCAGTACAGGGGTTGATCAGCCCCAGCATTTT. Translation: CASSTGVDQPQHF.